Each of the 21 T cell receptor beta chains below was sequenced from the same sample in a study of immune evolution from preneoplasia to lung adenocarcinoma. Sequencing was performed with immunoSEQ multiplex PCR; in TCRdb, only in-frame clones are kept and a portion is missing. The profile shows 20,000 to 25,000 clones, roughly 75% of them singletons. Sequenced material: FFPE invasive lung adenocarcinoma tissue. The receptors come from a person between 55 and 69 years old with lung adenocarcinoma.

DNA of the CDR3: TGTGCCAGCAGCTTGACCGGCACAGATACGCAGTATTTT. Translated: CASSLTGTDTQYF. The chain is built from TRBV5-4 and TRBJ2-3; D is ambiguous. The length of the CDR3 is 13 residues. V dropped 1 base and J dropped 1 base, with 4 bases sitting between them. CDR1 and CDR2 (germline): SGHNT, YYREEE (reference sequence).

This chain links TRBV5-5 with TRBJ2-5; the D is unclear. Trimming removed 7 bases from V and 5 bases from J, with 15 bases in between. The CDR3 has 13 amino acids. The germline V gene encodes CDR1 SGHKS and CDR2 YYEKEE (reference sequence). CDR3 coding DNA: TGTGCCAGCCGCGGCGGTGTAGGGGAGACCCAGTACTTC. Protein: CASRGGVGETQYF. Using reference TRBV5-5 and TRBJ2-5 for the parts outside the CDR3, the full variable domain is DAGVTQSPTHLIKTRGQQVTLRCSPISGHKSVSWYQQVLGQGPQFIFQYYEKEERGRGNFPDRFSARQFPNYSSELNVNALLLGDSALYLCASRGGVGETQYFGPGTRLLVL.

Only one count was recorded for this clone. The V and J genes are TRBV5-1 and TRBJ2-3; the D gene is possibly TRBD2 (5 bases). The CDR3 has 15 residues. Germline values: CDR1 SGHRS, CDR2 YFSETQ. Trimming took 4 bases from V and 4 from J, leaving 16 bases between them. The CDR3 bases are TGCGCCAGCAGCGCGCAGACTACTGACGCAGATACGCAGTATTTT. Translation: CASSAQTTDADTQYF.

In nucleotides, the CDR3 is TGTGCCAGCAGTATAACGGGTAGGGGCACAGATACGCAGTATTTT. Residues: CASSITGRGTDTQYF. This chain uses TRBV28 with TRBJ2-3; D gene ambiguous. Trimming took 5 bases from V and 1 from J, leaving 13 bases between them. Germline values: CDR1 MDHEN, CDR2 SYDVKM. The CDR3 runs 15 residues.

The chain uses TRBV6-5 and TRBJ1-2; no firm D call. Trimming left V 5 bases short and J 0 bases short, with 7 bases between. This CDR3 region has 13 residues. Per germline, CDR1 MNHEY and CDR2 SVGAGI. CDR3 amino acids: CASSRTSNYGYTF. CDR3 nucleotide sequence: TGTGCCAGCAGTCGGACTTCTAACTATGGCTACACCTTC.

This chain connects TRBV28 to TRBJ2-1, with a weak D call TRBD2 (5 bases). CDR1 is MDHEN, CDR2 SYDVKM, per germline. V was shortened by 2 bases and J by 5 bases, with 13 bases between the two germline ends. The CDR3 length is 15 residues. The CDR3, as DNA: TGTGCCAGCAGTTTAAGTCAGCGGAGTAACAATGAGCAGTTCTTC. As protein: CASSLSQRSNNEQFF.

This rearrangement joins TRBV6-1 to TRBJ2-7; the D call may be TRBD1 or TRBD2 (5 bases each). V was pared by 8 bases and J by 3 bases, with 14 bases between. Germline values: CDR1 MNHNS, CDR2 SASEGT. This CDR3 is 13 amino acids long. The CDR3 DNA follows: TGTGCCAGCGAGAGAGGGGAAAACTACGAGCAGTACTTC. It codes for CASERGENYEQYF.

This CDR3 reads CASSRVEEGWETQYF. CDR3 nucleotides: TGTGCCAGCAGCCGGGTCGAAGAGGGGTGGGAGACCCAGTACTTC. This chain connects TRBV28 to TRBJ2-5; D is perhaps TRBD1 or TRBD2 (5 bases each). The CDR3 covers 15 residues. Germline assignment: CDR1 MDHEN and CDR2 SYDVKM. The V end lost 6 bases, the J end lost 5 bases, and 19 bases lay between the germline ends.

The chain couples TRBV10-3 to TRBJ2-7, with TRBD1 matching over 7 bases. The ends lost 6 bases at V and 2 bases at J; junction bases unmatched: 7. The CDR3 is 14 amino acids. Looked up from germline, CDR1 is ENHRY and CDR2 is SYGVKD. CDR3 region: CAISGQVATYEQYF. Written as DNA, the CDR3 is TGTGCCATCAGCGGACAGGTGGCCACCTACGAGCAGTACTTC.

The V gene is TRBV28, the J gene TRBJ1-3; D is undetermined. V was clipped by 6 bases and J by 2 bases, with 17 bases between them. Per germline, CDR1 MDHEN and CDR2 SYDVKM. The CDR3 loop spans 16 amino acids. The CDR3: CASSSGGGWTGNTIYF. The CDR3 nucleotides are TGTGCCAGCAGCTCCGGAGGAGGGTGGACTGGAAACACCATATATTTT.

DNA for the CDR3: TGTGCCAGCAGCCCGGTACAGGGACCCGAGCAGTACTTC. Its translation: CASSPVQGPEQYF. This rearrangement joins TRBV5-8 to TRBJ2-7, with D possibly matching TRBD1 (6 bases). V gave up 4 bases and J gave up 6 bases, with 14 bases separating them. Per the germline V gene, CDR1 is SGHTS and CDR2 is YDEGEE. CDR3 length: 13 residues. Variable domain in full (rest from reference TRBV5-8 and TRBJ2-7): EAGVTQSPTHLIKTRGQQATLRCSPISGHTSVYWYQQALGLGLQFLLWYDEGEERNRGNFPPRFSGRQFPNYSSELNVNALELEDSALYLCASSPVQGPEQYFGPGTRLTVT.

The chain has TRBV13 and TRBJ2-4, with 10 nucleotides matching TRBD1. The CDR3 extends over 18 amino acids. Germline values: CDR1 PRHDT, CDR2 FYEKMQ (reference sequence). Germline trimming cut 6 bases from V and 8 bases from J; bases unmatched to any gene: 19. The CDR3 is CASRKGQGQGGERDIQYF. CDR3 nucleotide sequence: TGTGCCAGCAGGAAGGGGCAAGGACAGGGGGGAGAAAGGGACATTCAGTACTTC.

The chain uses TRBV6-6 and TRBJ2-1, with 9 bases fitting TRBD2. V lost 7 bases, J lost 5 bases, and 6 bases stayed unmatched. Germline V gene sequence: CDR1 MNHNY, CDR2 SVGAGI (reference sequence). This CDR3 comprises 14 residues. The CDR3 bases are TGTGCCAGCACCCACCAGCGGGAGGACAATGAGCAGTTCTTC. Protein: CASTHQREDNEQFF.

V usage is TRBV7-9 and J usage is TRBJ2-5, with 7 bases lining up with TRBD1. The CDR3 contains 13 residues. The ends lost 4 bases at V and 7 bases at J; junction bases unmatched: 6. CDR1 and CDR2 from the germline V gene are SEHNR and FQNEAQ (reference sequence). CDR3 region: CASSSGTEGTQYF. CDR3 bases: TGTGCCAGCAGCTCCGGGACAGAGGGGACCCAGTACTTC.

The chain recombines TRBV6-5 with TRBJ2-1; D is undetermined. The CDR3 is made up of 11 amino acids. Germline V lookup: CDR1 MNHEY, CDR2 SVGAGI. Trimming removed 4 bases from V and 12 bases from J, with 10 bases in between. CDR3 nucleotide sequence: TGTGCCAGCAGTTCCGGTTACTGGCAGTTCTTC. It translates to CASSSGYWQFF.

V gene TRBV4-1 combines with J gene TRBJ2-5, with 7 bases fitting TRBD1. In germline, CDR1 is MGHRA, CDR2 YSYEKL. The CDR3 loop spans 16 amino acids. V dropped 1 base and J dropped 2; count of bases not matched to a gene: 7. CDR3 in amino acids: CASSQVSGQRQETQYF. The DNA of the CDR3 is TGCGCCAGCAGCCAAGTTTCGGGACAGAGACAAGAGACCCAGTACTTC.

V is TRBV28 and J is TRBJ1-5, with 9 positions matching TRBD1. V lost 7 bases to trimming and J lost 7 bases; unmatched junction nucleotides: 11. The CDR3 covers 15 residues. The germline V gene has CDR1 MDHEN and CDR2 SYDVKM. CDR3 bases: TGTGCCAGCACCCTTGCCGGGACAGGGTACCAGCCCCAGCATTTT. Protein sequence: CASTLAGTGYQPQHF.

This chain joins TRBV5-6 and TRBJ2-7; D is ambiguous. Looked up from germline, CDR1 is SGHDT and CDR2 is YYEEEE. This CDR3 contains 11 residues. With 3 bases removed from V and 7 bases from J, the gap between germline ends came to 8 bases. CDR3 amino acids: CASSSTREQYF. CDR3 DNA: TGTGCCAGCAGCTCTACCAGGGAGCAGTACTTC. The complete variable domain, with remaining parts taken from reference TRBV5-6 and TRBJ2-7, reads DAGVTQSPTHLIKTRGQQVTLRCSPKSGHDTVSWYQQALGQGPQFIFQYYEEEERQRGNFPDRFSGHQFPNYSSELNVNALLLGDSALYLCASSSTREQYFGPGTRLTVT.

V is TRBV14 and J is TRBJ2-7; possibly TRBD1 or TRBD2 for D (5 bases each). CDR3 length: 15 amino acids. With 1 base removed from V and 2 bases from J, the gap between germline ends came to 12 bases. CDR1 SGHDN and CDR2 FVKESK come from the germline V gene. CDR3 sequence (DNA): TGTGCCAGCAGCCAAGGAGGGGCATCTCCCTACGAGCAGTACTTC. Translation gives CASSQGGASPYEQYF.

V is TRBV7-9 and J is TRBJ2-7; tentative D call: TRBD1 (6 bases). The CDR3 runs to 16 residues. V lost 2 bases and J 1 base, leaving 15 bases between the germline ends. CDR1 and CDR2 (germline): SEHNR, FQNEAQ (reference sequence). CDR3 protein: CASSLKGGGQSYEQYF. CDR3 sequence (DNA): TGTGCCAGCAGCTTAAAAGGGGGTGGACAGTCCTACGAGCAGTACTTC.

The V gene is TRBV7-9, the J gene TRBJ2-3; 12 bases are shared with TRBD2. Trimming took 5 bases from V and 1 from J; bases not matched to a gene: 7. CDR3 length: 17 residues. CDR1 SEHNR and CDR2 FQNEAQ come from the germline V gene (reference sequence). CDR3 sequence reads: CASSRGLAGPGTDTQYF. In nucleotides, the CDR3 is TGTGCCAGCAGCCGAGGACTAGCGGGACCCGGCACAGATACGCAGTATTTT. Looking up the rest from reference TRBV7-9 and TRBJ2-3 gives the full variable domain: DTGVSQNPRHKITKRGQNVTFRCDPISEHNRLYWYRQTLGQGPEFLTYFQNEAQLEKSRLLSDRFSAERPKGSFSTLEIQRTEQGDSAMYLCASSRGLAGPGTDTQYFGPGTRLTVL.